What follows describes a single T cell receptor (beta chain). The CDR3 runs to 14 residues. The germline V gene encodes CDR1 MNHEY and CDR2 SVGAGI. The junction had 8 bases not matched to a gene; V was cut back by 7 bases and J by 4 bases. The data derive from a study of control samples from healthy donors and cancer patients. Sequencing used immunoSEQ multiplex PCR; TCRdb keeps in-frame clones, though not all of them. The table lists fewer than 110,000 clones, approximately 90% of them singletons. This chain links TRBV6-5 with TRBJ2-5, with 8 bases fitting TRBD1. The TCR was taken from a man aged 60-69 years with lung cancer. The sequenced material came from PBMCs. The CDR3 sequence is CASTPTGVPETQYF. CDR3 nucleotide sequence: TGTGCCAGCACACCGACAGGGGTCCCAGAGACCCAGTACTTC.